These T cell receptor beta chains were read from a single sample in a study of graft-versus-host responses after intestinal transplantation. Antigen specificity for these receptors is unknown. The method was immunoSEQ multiplex PCR; TCRdb's version includes in-frame clones alone and lacks a portion of them. The sample yields some 120,000 clones, over 75% seen once. Sequenced here: unstimulated CD4+ T cells sorted from spleen or lymph node cells, sampled before intestinal transplant. These receptors originate from a human donor who received an intestinal transplant. The CDR3 runs from the conserved cysteine through the conserved F or W. The D gene is left open where the match is weak. Not all rows give a size; the values are once, few, many and, for expanded clones, a class.

TRBD1 | once | TRBJ1-3 | TRBV5-4 | TGTGCCAGCAGCTTCGGACAGGGCTCTGGAAACACCATATATTTT | CASSFGQGSGNTIYF
- | - | TRBJ2-3 | TRBV5-1 | TGCGCCAGCAGCTTGGCGGGGGGCGTCTTGACAGATACGCAGTATTTT | CASSLAGGVLTDTQYF
TRBD2 | once | TRBJ2-7 | TRBV14 | TGTGCCAGCAGCCAAGGAGTCCAGCGGGAGGCCTACGAGCAGTACTTC | CASSQGVQREAYEQYF
TRBD2 | - | TRBJ2-5 | TRBV19 | TGTGCCAGTAGTATGTGGTCTAGCGGGGAAGAGACCCAGTACTTC | CASSMWSSGEETQYF
TRBD1 | - | TRBJ1-5 | TRBV7-8 | TGTGCCAGCAGCTTAGGGACAGGGGCGAGGGCTCAGCCCCAGCATTTT | CASSLGTGARAQPQHF
- | - | TRBJ2-1 | TRBV5-1 | TGCGCCAGCAGCTCGGGTCGGGGGTCCTACAATGAGCAGTTCTTC | CASSSGRGSYNEQFF
TRBD1 | - | TRBJ2-1 | TRBV19 | TGTGCCAGTAGCGGCCCGGGACAGGGGTACAATGAGCAGTTCTTC | CASSGPGQGYNEQFF
- | - | TRBJ2-6 | TRBV6-1 | TGTGCCAGCAGTGTATCTCCTCCCAGCTCTGGGGCCAACGTCCTGACTTTC | CASSVSPPSSGANVLTF
- | once | TRBJ1-3 | TRBV4-2 | TGTGCCAGCAGCCAAGACCGGGGTGTCTCTGGAAACACCATATATTTT | CASSQDRGVSGNTIYF
TRBD2 | - | TRBJ2-1 | TRBV6-1 | TGTCCCTACAGCGGGCGGGGGAGACCCTACAATGAGCAGTTCTTC | CPYSGRGRPYNEQFF
TRBD2 | - | TRBJ2-5 | TRBV18 | TGTGCCAGCTCACCTGGACTAGCGGGAGGGTACCAAGAGACCCAGTACTTC | CASSPGLAGGYQETQYF
- | - | TRBJ2-3 | TRBV7-2 | TGTGCCAGCAGTTACACAGATACGCAGTATTTT | CASSYTDTQYF
- | - | TRBJ2-7 | TRBV5-1 | TGCGCCAGCAGCTCCTACAGGGAGGGGGAGCAGTACTTC | CASSSYREGEQYF
TRBD1 | - | TRBJ2-3 | TRBV7-2 | TGTGCCAGCAGCTTCGGGACAGGGCGCGCAGATACGCAGTATTTT | CASSFGTGRADTQYF
- | once | TRBJ1-1 | TRBV20-1 | TGCAGTGTGGACAGGAACACTGAAGCTTTCTTT | CSVDRNTEAFF
- | - | TRBJ2-1 | TRBV7-2 | TGTGCCAGCAGCTCCCGGTCGGAGCAGTTCTTC | CASSSRSEQFF
TRBD2 | - | TRBJ2-3 | TRBV4-1 | TGCGCCAGCAGCCAAGACCGGTCTAGCGGGAATTTAAATACGCAGTATTTT | CASSQDRSSGNLNTQYF
- | - | TRBJ2-3 | TRBV27 | TGTGCCAGCAGCCTACAGGGAGTAGAGGATACGCAGTATTTT | CASSLQGVEDTQYF
- | - | TRBJ1-5 | TRBV19 | TGTGCCAGTAGTATGGGGTTGGCGGGGCGTCAGCCCCAGCATTTT | CASSMGLAGRQPQHF
- | - | TRBJ1-2 | TRBV7-9 | TGTGCCAGCAGCTTAAGGGGGGGGGCCGAAGCTAACTATGGCTACACCTTC | CASSLRGGAEANYGYTF
- | - | TRBJ2-7 | TRBV9 | TGTGCCAGCAGCGTAGGGGCAGGTTCCTCCTACGAGCAGTACTTC | CASSVGAGSSYEQYF
- | - | TRBJ1-4 | TRBV4-3 | TGCGCCAGCAGCCAAGTTTATCAGGCAACTAATGAAAAACTGTTTTTT | CASSQVYQATNEKLFF
TRBD1 | - | TRBJ1-4 | TRBV7-2 | TGTGCCAGCAGCCGGACAGGGGTAGGGGAAAAACTGTTTTTT | CASSRTGVGEKLFF
- | - | TRBJ1-1 | TRBV7-2 | TGTGCCAGCAGCCCATTTACACAGGGACACAGGGTCTTT | CASSPFTQGHRVF
- | - | TRBJ2-7 | TRBV28 | TGTGCCAGCAGTTTAGGGGGCAACAGGGACGAGCAGTACTTC | CASSLGGNRDEQYF
- | - | TRBJ2-7 | TRBV29-1 | TGCAGCGTTGGAGTCCGGAGTTCCGAGCAGTACTTC | CSVGVRSSEQYF
TRBD1 | - | TRBJ2-7 | TRBV7-9 | TGTGCCAGCAGCTTAGGGGGACAGGGATCCGAGCAGTACTTC | CASSLGGQGSEQYF
TRBD2 | - | TRBJ2-1 | TRBV5-1 | TGCGCCAGCAGCCTACCCCTAGCGGGGGGGCACAATGAGCAGTTCTTC | CASSLPLAGGHNEQFF
TRBD2 | - | TRBJ2-5 | TRBV2 | TGTGCCAGCAGGGCGGGACTAGCGGGCCTGCAAGAGACCCAGTACTTC | CASRAGLAGLQETQYF
- | - | TRBJ1-4 | TRBV20-1 | TGCAGTGCTAGGGGCGATGAAAAACTGTTTTTT | CSARGDEKLFF
- | few | TRBJ1-1 | TRBV30 | TGTGCCTGGAGTGTACAGGGATGGACTGAAGCTTTCTTT | CAWSVQGWTEAFF
TRBD1 | - | TRBJ2-1 | TRBV25-1 | TGTGCCAGCACCGGACAGGGCTCCTACAATGAGCAGTTCTTC | CASTGQGSYNEQFF
TRBD1 | few | TRBJ1-6 | TRBV6-6 | TGTGCCAGCAGTTATGTCCCGGACAGGGATTCACCCCTCCACTTT | CASSYVPDRDSPLHF
- | - | TRBJ2-3 | TRBV12-5 | TGTGCTAGTGGTCCGGGTCTGGGGGGACGCACAGATACGCAGTATTTT | CASGPGLGGRTDTQYF
- | - | TRBJ2-2 | TRBV11-3 | TGTGCCAGCAGCTTAGGGGCACCGAACACCGGGGAGCTGTTTTTT | CASSLGAPNTGELFF
- | - | TRBJ2-3 | TRBV7-2 | TGTGCCAGCAGCCCAGGGGGCACAGATACGCAGTATTTT | CASSPGGTDTQYF
TRBD1 | - | TRBJ2-6 | TRBV5-1 | TGCGCCAGCAGCTTGAACCGGGACAGGGGACCTGGGGCCAACGTCCTGACTTTC | CASSLNRDRGPGANVLTF
- | - | TRBJ1-2 | TRBV7-2 | TGTGCCAGCAGCTTAGCGGGACAAAATGTCTATGGCTACACCTTC | CASSLAGQNVYGYTF
- | - | TRBJ1-1 | TRBV19 | TGTGCCAGTAGTATTCTATCCGGGGTCGCTGAAGCTTTCTTT | CASSILSGVAEAFF
- | - | TRBJ2-3 | TRBV7-9 | TGTGCCAGCAGCTTATGGGGGGGGGCAACAGATACGCAGTATTTT | CASSLWGGATDTQYF
- | - | TRBJ1-1 | TRBV18 | TGTGCCAGCTCACCTATCGGGGTCACTGAAGCTTTCTTT | CASSPIGVTEAFF
TRBD2 | - | TRBJ2-3 | TRBV19 | TGTGCCAGTAGTCTCCGAGTCCCGGGAGGAGATACGCAGTATTTT | CASSLRVPGGDTQYF
TRBD1 | - | TRBJ2-5 | TRBV19 | TGTGCCAGTAGTATACGGGCCCCGGGACAGGGAAGAGAGACCCAGTACTTC | CASSIRAPGQGRETQYF
TRBD2 | - | TRBJ2-1 | TRBV7-9 | TGTGCCAGCAGCTCGGGACTAGCGGGGGTCAATGAGCAGTTCTTC | CASSSGLAGVNEQFF
TRBD1 | once | TRBJ1-5 | TRBV28 | TGTGCCAGCAGTTCGGGACAGGGAAAAGGAAAAAGCAATCAGCCCCAGCATTTT | CASSSGQGKGKSNQPQHF
TRBD2 | - | TRBJ2-5 | TRBV19 | TGTGCCAGTAGTATTGTAGCGGGAGGATATGAGACCCAGTACTTC | CASSIVAGGYETQYF
- | - | TRBJ2-6 | TRBV18 | TGTGCCAGCTCACCCCTGACATACTCTGGGGCCAACGTCCTGACTTTC | CASSPLTYSGANVLTF
- | - | TRBJ1-5 | TRBV18 | TGTGCCAGCTCACTTACCCCACGGGATCAGCCCCAGCATTTT | CASSLTPRDQPQHF